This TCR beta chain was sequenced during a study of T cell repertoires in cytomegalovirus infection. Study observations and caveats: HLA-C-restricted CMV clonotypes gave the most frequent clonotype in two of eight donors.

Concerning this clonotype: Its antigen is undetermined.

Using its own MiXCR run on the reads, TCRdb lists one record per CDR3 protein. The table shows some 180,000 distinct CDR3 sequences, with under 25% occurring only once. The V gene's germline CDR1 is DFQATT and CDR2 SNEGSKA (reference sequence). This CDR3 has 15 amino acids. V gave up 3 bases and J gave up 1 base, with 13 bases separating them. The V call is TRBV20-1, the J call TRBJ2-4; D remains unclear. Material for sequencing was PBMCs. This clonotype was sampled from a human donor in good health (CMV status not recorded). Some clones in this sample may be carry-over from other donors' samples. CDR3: CSASGVMRAKNIQYF. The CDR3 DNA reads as TGCAGTGCTAGTGGGGTGATGCGCGCCAAAAACATTCAGTACTTC.